Shown below are 16 T cell receptor beta chains from a single sample sequenced in a study of blood T cell repertoires in COVID-19. The data were produced by immunoSEQ multiplex PCR, yet TCRdb's version contains in-frame clones alone and is incomplete. The profile shows 270,000 or so clones, 80% to 85% of them singletons. The sequenced sample consisted of peripheral blood. The receptors derive from a woman aged 55 to 70 with active or convalescent COVID-19.

This rearrangement joins TRBV4-1 to TRBJ2-1; 7 nucleotides match TRBD1. The V gene end was trimmed by 0 bases and the J gene end by 3 bases; junction bases not matched to a gene: 2. In germline, CDR1 is MGHRA, CDR2 YSYEKL. There are 15 residues in the CDR3. This CDR3 is CASSQDRDSYNEQFF. The CDR3 DNA sequence: TGCGCCAGCAGCCAAGATAGGGACAGCTACAATGAGCAGTTCTTC.

The gene calls are TRBV10-3 and TRBJ2-2; 9 nucleotides match TRBD1. This CDR3 contains 15 residues. Trimming took 6 bases from V and 3 from J; bases not matched to a gene: 5. CDR1 is ENHRY, CDR2 SYGVKD, per germline. The CDR3 reads CAIRQGAVDTGELFF. In DNA, the CDR3 is TGTGCCATCAGACAGGGGGCGGTTGACACCGGGGAGCTGTTTTTT.

The rearrangement joins TRBV5-6 to TRBJ1-5, with D possibly being TRBD1 (5 bases). The CDR3 spans 15 residues. Germline assignment: CDR1 SGHDT and CDR2 YYEEEE. V was trimmed by 0 bases and J by 2 bases, leaving 9 bases between them. The CDR3 DNA is TGTGCCAGCAGCTTGGCAGGGATGGGCAATCAGCCCCAGCATTTT. It is translated as CASSLAGMGNQPQHF.

V gene TRBV4-2 combines with J gene TRBJ2-2, with 10 bases identical to TRBD1. The V segment lost 0 bases and the J segment 7 bases; nucleotides outside the gene matches: 11. CDR1 LGHNA and CDR2 YNFKEQ come from the germline V gene. The CDR3 contains 18 residues. The CDR3 DNA reads as TGTGCCAGCAGCCAAGATCGGTGGACAGGGGGTATTGGCGGGGAGCTGTTTTTT. Translation: CASSQDRWTGGIGGELFF.

The table lists this clone with a count of one. The V and J genes are TRBV9 and TRBJ2-5; D possibly corresponds to TRBD2 (6 bases). This CDR3 has 15 residues. The germline V and J ends were trimmed by 3 bases and 5 bases, with 17 bases remaining between them. Per the germline V gene, CDR1 is SGDLS and CDR2 is YYNGEE. The CDR3: CASSGSRAGRETQYF. CDR3 coding DNA: TGTGCCAGCAGCGGCTCAAGGGCAGGGAGGGAGACCCAGTACTTC.

This rearrangement joins TRBV7-2 to TRBJ1-1, with D hard to call. Trimming stripped 1 base from V and 5 bases from J, with 11 bases between. Germline lookup yields CDR1 SGHTA and CDR2 FQGNSA. The CDR3 runs to 14 residues. The CDR3 DNA sequence: TGTGCCAGCAGCTTAGGTGGGTCTAGGACTGAAGCTTTCTTT. It encodes CASSLGGSRTEAFF.

Note on this clone: This sample also contains other DNA sequences that code for the same CDR3. The genes are TRBV2 and TRBJ1-5; 8 bases are a match to TRBD1. V shed 4 bases and J 1 base; nucleotides not matched to a gene: 6. The germline CDR1 and CDR2 sequences are SNHLY and FYNNEI. The CDR3 is 16 amino acids. The CDR3 bases are TGTGCCAGCAGTGCCCAGGGGGCACGGAGCAATCAGCCCCAGCATTTT. This codes for CASSAQGARSNQPQHF. Combining the CDR3 with reference TRBV2 and TRBJ1-5 gives the whole variable domain EPEVTQTPSHQVTQMGQEVILRCVPISNHLYFYWYRQILGQKVEFLVSFYNNEISEKSEIFDDQFSVERPDGSNFTLKIRSTKLEDSAMYFCASSAQGARSNQPQHFGDGTRLSIL.

This sequence joins TRBV11-2 and TRBJ1-6; maybe TRBD1 (6 bases). Looked up from germline, CDR1 is SGHAT and CDR2 is FQNNGV. Trimming stripped 0 bases from V and 10 bases from J, with 19 bases between. The CDR3 totals 17 residues. In DNA form, the CDR3 reads TGTGCCAGCAGCTTAGAAGGAGGGGGAGGGCCAGGCTCACCCCTCCACTTT. It specifies CASSLEGGGGPGSPLHF. Filled out from reference TRBV11-2 and TRBJ1-6, the complete variable domain reads EAGVAQSPRYKIIEKRQSVAFWCNPISGHATLYWYQQILGQGPKLLIQFQNNGVVDDSQLPKDRFSAERLKGVDSTLKIQPAKLEDSAVYLCASSLEGGGGPGSPLHFGNGTRLTVT.

This chain links TRBV7-9 with TRBJ1-5; D may be TRBD1 (5 bases). V lost 6 bases and J lost 0, with 9 bases in between. The length of the CDR3 is 14 residues. Germline V CDR1 and CDR2: SEHNR, FQNEAQ (reference sequence). The CDR3 protein is CASSFRDSNQPQHF. CDR3 DNA: TGTGCCAGCAGTTTCAGGGATAGCAATCAGCCCCAGCATTTT.

V is TRBV30 and J is TRBJ1-5; 10 positions match TRBD1. V was pared by 3 bases and J by 0 bases, with 8 bases of the junction left unmatched. CDR3 length: 17 residues. The V gene's germline CDR1 is GTSNPN and CDR2 SVGIG (reference sequence). CDR3 amino acids: CAWSRDRGPRSNQPQHF. The CDR3 DNA reads TGTGCCTGGAGCCGGGACAGGGGCCCTCGTAGCAATCAGCCCCAGCATTTT.

The chain uses TRBV19 and TRBJ1-1; D possibly corresponds to TRBD1 (6 bases). Trimming removed 3 bases at V and 7 bases at J, with 24 bases between. Germline CDR1 reads LNHDA; CDR2 reads SQIVND (reference sequence). CDR3 length: 17 residues. DNA of the CDR3: TGTGCCAGTAGTATGAGGGGGAGAAGGTCGGGGAAAAATGAAGCTTTCTTT. This sequence encodes CASSMRGRRSGKNEAFF.

The genes are TRBV30 and TRBJ2-1; the match to TRBD2 covers 8 bases. CDR1 GTSNPN and CDR2 SVGIG come from the germline V gene (reference sequence). V shed 4 bases, J shed 7 bases, and the junction held 15 bases outside the gene matches. The CDR3 spans 16 residues. CDR3 amino acids: CAWTFKGGLAGNEQFF. The CDR3 coding sequence is TGTGCCTGGACCTTCAAAGGCGGTTTAGCGGGGAATGAGCAGTTCTTC. The whole variable domain, remainder taken from reference TRBV30 and TRBJ2-1, is SQTIHQWPATLVQPVGSPLSLECTVEGTSNPNLYWYRQAAGRGLQLLFYSVGIGQISSEVPQNLSASRPQDRQFILSSKKLLLSDSGFYLCAWTFKGGLAGNEQFFGPGTRLTVL.

The gene calls are TRBV28 and TRBJ1-2; 8 bases are shared with TRBD1. The CDR3 has 17 residues. Germline CDR1 and CDR2: MDHEN and SYDVKM. The V gene end was trimmed by 5 bases and the J gene end by 2 bases; junction bases not matched to a gene: 13. The CDR3, as DNA: TGTGCCAGCAGTAACCTGCTAGGGTCAGGGGGCAACTATGGCTACACCTTC. This codes for CASSNLLGSGGNYGYTF.

The CDR3 loop is CASSLGTGTSSGNTIYF. CDR3 sequence (DNA): TGTGCCAGCAGCTTGGGCACAGGGACCTCCTCTGGAAACACCATATATTTT. The genes are TRBV5-6 and TRBJ1-3, with D perhaps TRBD1 (6 bases). The CDR3 is 17 residues long. V shed 0 bases and J shed 0 bases, with 13 bases lying between them. Germline loops: CDR1 SGHDT, CDR2 YYEEEE.

This chain uses TRBV9 with TRBJ1-4; D remains ambiguous. The CDR3 totals 12 residues. V was clipped by 4 bases and J by 8 bases, with 9 bases between them. In germline, CDR1 is SGDLS, CDR2 YYNGEE. Written as DNA, the CDR3 is TGTGCCAGCAGCCCTCGGGAAGAAAAACTGTTTTTT. Translating gives CASSPREEKLFF.

This clone showed up just a few times. The chain combines TRBV5-4 with TRBJ1-4, with D possibly TRBD1 on 5 matching bases. Per the germline V gene, CDR1 is SGHNT and CDR2 is YYREEE (reference sequence). CDR3 length equals 15 residues. The V and J ends lost 5 bases and 4 bases respectively, with 15 bases between them. Here the CDR3 reads CASSSTGDINEKLFF. CDR3 nucleotides: TGTGCCAGCAGTTCTACAGGAGACATTAATGAAAAACTGTTTTTT. The full variable domain, rest sourced from reference TRBV5-4 and TRBJ1-4, is ETGVTQSPTHLIKTRGQQVTLRCSSQSGHNTVSWYQQALGQGPQFIFQYYREEENGRGNFPPRFSGLQFPNYSSELNVNALELDDSALYLCASSSTGDINEKLFFGSGTQLSVL.